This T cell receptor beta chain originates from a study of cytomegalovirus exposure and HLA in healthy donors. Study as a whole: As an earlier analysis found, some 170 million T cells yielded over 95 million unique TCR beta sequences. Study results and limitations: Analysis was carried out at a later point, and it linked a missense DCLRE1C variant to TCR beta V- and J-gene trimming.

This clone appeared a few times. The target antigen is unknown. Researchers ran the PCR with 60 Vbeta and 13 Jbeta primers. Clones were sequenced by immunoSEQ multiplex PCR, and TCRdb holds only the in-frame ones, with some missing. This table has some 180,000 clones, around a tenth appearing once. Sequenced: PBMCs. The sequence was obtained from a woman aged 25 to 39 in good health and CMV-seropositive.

In DNA form, the CDR3 reads TGTGCCAGTAGGGGGAGGGGGGGGCAGAACAATGAGCAGTTCTTC. Protein product: CASRGRGGQNNEQFF. The chain has TRBV19 and TRBJ2-1, with D possibly matching TRBD2 (7 bases). The V gene's germline CDR1 is LNHDA and CDR2 SQIVND (reference sequence). The CDR3 has 15 amino acids. V lost 6 bases and J 5 bases, leaving 17 bases between the germline ends.